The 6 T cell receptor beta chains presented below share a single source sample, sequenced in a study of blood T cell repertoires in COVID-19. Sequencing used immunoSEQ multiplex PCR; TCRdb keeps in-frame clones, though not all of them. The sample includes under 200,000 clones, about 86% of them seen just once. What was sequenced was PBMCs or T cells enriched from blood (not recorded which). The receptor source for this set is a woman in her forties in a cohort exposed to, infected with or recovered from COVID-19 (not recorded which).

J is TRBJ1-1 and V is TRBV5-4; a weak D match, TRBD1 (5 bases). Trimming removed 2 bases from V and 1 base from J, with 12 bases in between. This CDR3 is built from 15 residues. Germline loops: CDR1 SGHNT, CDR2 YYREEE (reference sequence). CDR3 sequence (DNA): TGTGCCAGCAGCTTTTCAGGGCAGGAGAACACTGAAGCTTTCTTT. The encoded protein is CASSFSGQENTEAFF.

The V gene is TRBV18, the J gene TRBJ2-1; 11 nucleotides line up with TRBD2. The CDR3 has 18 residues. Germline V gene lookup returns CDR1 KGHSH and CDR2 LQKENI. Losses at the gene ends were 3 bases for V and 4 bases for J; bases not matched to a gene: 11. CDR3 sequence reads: CASSPTQGGLAVYNEQFF. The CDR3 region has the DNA TGTGCCAGCTCACCGACCCAGGGGGGACTAGCGGTGTACAATGAGCAGTTCTTC.

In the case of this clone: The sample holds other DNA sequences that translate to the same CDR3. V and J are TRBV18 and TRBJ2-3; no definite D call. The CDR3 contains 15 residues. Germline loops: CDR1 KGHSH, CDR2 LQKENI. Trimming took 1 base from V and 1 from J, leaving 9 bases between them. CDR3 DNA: TGTGCCAGCTCACCACTGCAGGCGCGCACAGATACGCAGTATTTT. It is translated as CASSPLQARTDTQYF.

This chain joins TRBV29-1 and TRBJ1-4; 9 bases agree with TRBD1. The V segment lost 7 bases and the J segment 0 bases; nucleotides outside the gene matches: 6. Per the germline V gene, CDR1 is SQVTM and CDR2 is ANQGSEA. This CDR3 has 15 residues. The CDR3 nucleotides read TGCAGCGCTGTGACAGGGGGGGCAACTAATGAAAAACTGTTTTTT. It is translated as CSAVTGGATNEKLFF.

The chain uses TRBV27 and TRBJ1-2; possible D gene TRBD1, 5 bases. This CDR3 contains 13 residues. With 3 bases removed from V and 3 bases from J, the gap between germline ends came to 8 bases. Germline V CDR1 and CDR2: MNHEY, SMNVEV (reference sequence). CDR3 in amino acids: CASSFTGDYGYTF. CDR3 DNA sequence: TGTGCCAGCAGTTTCACAGGTGACTATGGCTACACCTTC.

CDR3 sequence reads: CASRGQGYEQYF. The CDR3 DNA is TGTGCCAGCAGGGGACAGGGGTACGAGCAGTACTTC. The genes are TRBV11-3 and TRBJ2-7, with 10 bases identical to TRBD1. There are 12 residues in the CDR3. V gave up 6 bases and J gave up 4 bases; unmatched junction bases: 0. Germline V gene sequence: CDR1 SGHNT, CDR2 YENEEA.